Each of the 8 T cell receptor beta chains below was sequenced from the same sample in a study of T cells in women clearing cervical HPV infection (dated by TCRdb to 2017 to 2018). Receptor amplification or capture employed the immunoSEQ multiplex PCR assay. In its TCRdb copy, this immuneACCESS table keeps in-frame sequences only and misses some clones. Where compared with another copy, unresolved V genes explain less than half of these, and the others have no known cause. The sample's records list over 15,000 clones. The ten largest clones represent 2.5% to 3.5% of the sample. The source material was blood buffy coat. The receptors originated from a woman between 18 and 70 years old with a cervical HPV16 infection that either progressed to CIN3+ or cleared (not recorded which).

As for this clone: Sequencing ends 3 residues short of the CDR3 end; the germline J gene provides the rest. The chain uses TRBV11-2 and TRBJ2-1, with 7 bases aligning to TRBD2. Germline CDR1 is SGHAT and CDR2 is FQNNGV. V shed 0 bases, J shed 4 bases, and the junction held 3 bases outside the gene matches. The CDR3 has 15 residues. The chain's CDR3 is CASSLDSGAYNEQFF. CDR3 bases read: TGTGCCAGCAGCTTAGACAGCGGGGCGTACAATGAG.

The CDR3 reads CASSDGRAVEKLFF. The DNA read from the CDR3 is TGTGCCAGCAGTGATGGCAGGGCGGTTGAAAAA. This rearrangement joins TRBV2 to TRBJ1-4, with a weak D call TRBD1 (5 bases). Read coverage stops 3 residues before the CDR3 terminus; the germline J gene supplies the remainder. The CDR3 is made up of 14 amino acids. The V end lost 3 bases, the J end lost 7 bases, and 12 bases lay between the germline ends. The germline gives CDR1 SNHLY, CDR2 FYNNEI. Complete variable domain (other parts from reference TRBV2 and TRBJ1-4): EPEVTQTPSHQVTQMGQEVILRCVPISNHLYFYWYRQILGQKVEFLVSFYNNEISEKSEIFDDQFSVERPDGSNFTLKIRSTKLEDSAMYFCASSDGRAVEKLFFGSGTQLSVL.

The chain's CDR3 is CASSRLAGSTDTQYF. The DNA read from the CDR3 is TGTGCCAGCAGCCGCCTAGCGGGGAGCACAGATACG. V usage is TRBV7-2 and J usage is TRBJ2-3, with TRBD2 matching 9 bases. The read terminates 3 residues ahead of where the CDR3 ends, so the germline J gene completes it. The CDR3 spans 15 residues. J lost 0 bases, V lost 5 bases, and 3 bases had no gene match. Germline CDR1 and CDR2: SGHTA and FQGNSA.

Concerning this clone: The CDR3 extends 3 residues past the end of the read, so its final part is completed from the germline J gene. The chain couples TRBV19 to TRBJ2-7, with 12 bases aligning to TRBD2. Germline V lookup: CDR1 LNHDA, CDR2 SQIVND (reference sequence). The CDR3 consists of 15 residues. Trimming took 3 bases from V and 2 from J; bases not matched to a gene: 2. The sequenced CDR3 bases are TGTGCCAGTAGTATCAGGACTAGCGGGACCTACGAG. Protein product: CASSIRTSGTYE. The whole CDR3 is CASSIRTSGTYEQYF.

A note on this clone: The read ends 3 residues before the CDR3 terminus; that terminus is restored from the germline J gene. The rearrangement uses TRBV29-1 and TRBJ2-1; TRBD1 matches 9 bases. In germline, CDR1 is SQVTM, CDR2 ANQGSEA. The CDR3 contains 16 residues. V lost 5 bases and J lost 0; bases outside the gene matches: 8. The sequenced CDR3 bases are TGCAGCGTTCCCCGGGACAGGGAGACCTCCTACAATGAG. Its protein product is CSVPRDRETSYNE. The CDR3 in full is CSVPRDRETSYNEQFF.

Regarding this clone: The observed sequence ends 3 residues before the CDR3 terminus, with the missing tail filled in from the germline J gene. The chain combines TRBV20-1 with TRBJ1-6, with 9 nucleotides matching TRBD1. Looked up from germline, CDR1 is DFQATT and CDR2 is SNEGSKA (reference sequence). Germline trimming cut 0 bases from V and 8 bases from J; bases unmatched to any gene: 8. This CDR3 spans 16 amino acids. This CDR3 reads CSARDPTGGFDSPLHF. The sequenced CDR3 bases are TGCAGTGCTAGAGATCCGACAGGGGGTTTCGATTCACCC.

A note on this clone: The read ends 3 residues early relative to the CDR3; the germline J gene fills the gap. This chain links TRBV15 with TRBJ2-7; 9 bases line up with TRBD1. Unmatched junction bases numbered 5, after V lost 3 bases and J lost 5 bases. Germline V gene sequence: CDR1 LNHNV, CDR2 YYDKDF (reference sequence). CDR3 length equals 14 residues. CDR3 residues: CATSRGDRENEQYF. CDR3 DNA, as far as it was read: TGTGCCACCAGCAGGGGGGACAGGGAGAACGAG.

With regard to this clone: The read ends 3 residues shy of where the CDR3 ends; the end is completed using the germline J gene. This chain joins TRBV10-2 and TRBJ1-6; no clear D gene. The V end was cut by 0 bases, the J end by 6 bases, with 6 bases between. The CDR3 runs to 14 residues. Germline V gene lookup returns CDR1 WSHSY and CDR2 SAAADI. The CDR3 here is CASSESSRNSPLHF. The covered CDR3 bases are TGCGCCAGCAGTGAGTCGAGCCGTAATTCACCC.